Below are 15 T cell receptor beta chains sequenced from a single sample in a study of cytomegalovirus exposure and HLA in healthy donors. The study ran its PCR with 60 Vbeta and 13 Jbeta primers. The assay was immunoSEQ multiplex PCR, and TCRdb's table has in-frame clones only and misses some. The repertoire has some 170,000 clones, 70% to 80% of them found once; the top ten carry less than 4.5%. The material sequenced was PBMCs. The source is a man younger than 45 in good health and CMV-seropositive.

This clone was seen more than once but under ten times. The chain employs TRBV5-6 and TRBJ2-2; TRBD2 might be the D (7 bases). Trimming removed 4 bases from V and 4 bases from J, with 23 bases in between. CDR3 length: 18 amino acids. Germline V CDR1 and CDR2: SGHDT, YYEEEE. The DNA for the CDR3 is TGTGCCAGCAGCCCCAGATGGGGGGGGCGGTATGGCACCGGGGAGCTGTTTTTT. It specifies CASSPRWGGRYGTGELFF.

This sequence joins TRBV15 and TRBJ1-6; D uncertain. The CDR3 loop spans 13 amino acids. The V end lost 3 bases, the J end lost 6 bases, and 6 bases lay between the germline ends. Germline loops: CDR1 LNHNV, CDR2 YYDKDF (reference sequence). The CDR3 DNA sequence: TGTGCCACCAGCAGGAACAGTAATTCACCCCTCCACTTT. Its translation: CATSRNSNSPLHF.

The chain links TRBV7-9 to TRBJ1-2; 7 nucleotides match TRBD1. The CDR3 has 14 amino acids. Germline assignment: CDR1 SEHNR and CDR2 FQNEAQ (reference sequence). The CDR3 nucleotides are TGTGCAAGCGTAGGGGGCGCCCGTAACTATGGCTACACCTTC. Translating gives CASVGGARNYGYTF. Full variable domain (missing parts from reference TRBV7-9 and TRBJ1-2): DTGVSQNPRHKITKRGQNVTFRCDPISEHNRLYWYRQTLGQGPEFLTYFQNEAQLEKSRLLSDRFSAERPKGSFSTLEIQRTEQGDSAMYLCASVGGARNYGYTFGSGTRLTVV.

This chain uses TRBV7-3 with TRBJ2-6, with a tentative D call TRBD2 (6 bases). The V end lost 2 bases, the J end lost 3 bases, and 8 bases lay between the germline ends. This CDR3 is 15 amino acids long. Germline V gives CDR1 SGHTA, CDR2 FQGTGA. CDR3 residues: CASSLQGGGANVLTF. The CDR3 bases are TGTGCCAGCAGCTTACAGGGAGGTGGGGCCAACGTCCTGACTTTC.

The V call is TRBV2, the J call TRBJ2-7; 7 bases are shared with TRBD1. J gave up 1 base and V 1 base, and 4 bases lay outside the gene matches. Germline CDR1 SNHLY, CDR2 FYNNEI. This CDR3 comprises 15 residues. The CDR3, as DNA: TGTGCCAGCAGTGAAGGCCCAGGGGGTTCCTACGAGCAGTACTTC. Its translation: CASSEGPGGSYEQYF. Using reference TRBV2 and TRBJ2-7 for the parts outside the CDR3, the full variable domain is EPEVTQTPSHQVTQMGQEVILRCVPISNHLYFYWYRQILGQKVEFLVSFYNNEISEKSEIFDDQFSVERPDGSNFTLKIRSTKLEDSAMYFCASSEGPGGSYEQYFGPGTRLTVT.

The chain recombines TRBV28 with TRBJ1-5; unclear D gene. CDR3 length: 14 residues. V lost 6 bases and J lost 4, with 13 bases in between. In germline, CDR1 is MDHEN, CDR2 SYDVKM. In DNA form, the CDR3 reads TGTGCCAGCAGCCCCGCCGCGGTTAATCAGCCCCAGCATTTT. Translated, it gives CASSPAAVNQPQHF.

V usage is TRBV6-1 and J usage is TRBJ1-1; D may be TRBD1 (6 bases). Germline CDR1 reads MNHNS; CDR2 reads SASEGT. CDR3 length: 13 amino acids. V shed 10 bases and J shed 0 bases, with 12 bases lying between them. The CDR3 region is CAILGHLNTEAFF. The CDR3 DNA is TGTGCCATTTTGGGACATTTGAACACTGAAGCTTTCTTT.

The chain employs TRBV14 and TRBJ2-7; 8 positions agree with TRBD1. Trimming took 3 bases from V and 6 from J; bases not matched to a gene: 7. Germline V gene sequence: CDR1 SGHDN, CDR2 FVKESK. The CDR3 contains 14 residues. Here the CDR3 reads CASSQGRGRREQYF. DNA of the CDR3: TGTGCCAGCAGCCAGGGCAGGGGGCGCCGCGAGCAGTACTTC.

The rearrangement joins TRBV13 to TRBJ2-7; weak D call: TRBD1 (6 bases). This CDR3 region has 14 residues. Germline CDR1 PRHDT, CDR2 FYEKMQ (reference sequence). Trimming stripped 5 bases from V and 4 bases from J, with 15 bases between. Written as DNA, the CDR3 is TGTGCCAGCAGCCGCGGACAGAACGGGTACGAGCAGTACTTC. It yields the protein CASSRGQNGYEQYF.

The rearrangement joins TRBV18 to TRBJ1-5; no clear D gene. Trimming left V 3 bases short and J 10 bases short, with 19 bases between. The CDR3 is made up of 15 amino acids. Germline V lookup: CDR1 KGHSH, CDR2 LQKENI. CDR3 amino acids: CASSPAGGLEKPQHF. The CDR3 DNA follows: TGTGCCAGCTCACCGGCCGGCGGGTTGGAAAAACCCCAGCATTTT.

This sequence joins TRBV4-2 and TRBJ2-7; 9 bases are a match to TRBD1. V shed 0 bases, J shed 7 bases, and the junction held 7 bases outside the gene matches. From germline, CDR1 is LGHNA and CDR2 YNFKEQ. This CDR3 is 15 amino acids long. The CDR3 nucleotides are TGTGCCAGCAGCCAAGAAGCGGGACAGGGTAGGGAGCAGTACTTC. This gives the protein CASSQEAGQGREQYF.

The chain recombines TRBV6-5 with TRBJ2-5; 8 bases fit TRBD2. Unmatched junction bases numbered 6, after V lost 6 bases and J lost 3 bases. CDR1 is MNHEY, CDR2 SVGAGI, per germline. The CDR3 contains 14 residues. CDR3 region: CASSTSGGKETQYF. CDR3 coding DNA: TGTGCCAGCAGCACAAGCGGGGGAAAAGAGACCCAGTACTTC.

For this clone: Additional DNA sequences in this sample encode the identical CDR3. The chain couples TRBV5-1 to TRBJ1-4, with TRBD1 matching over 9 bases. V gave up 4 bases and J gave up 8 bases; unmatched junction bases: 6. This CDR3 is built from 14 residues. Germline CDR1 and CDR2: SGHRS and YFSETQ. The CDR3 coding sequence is TGCGCCAGCAGCAGGACAGGGGTGGGAGAAAAACTGTTTTTT. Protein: CASSRTGVGEKLFF.

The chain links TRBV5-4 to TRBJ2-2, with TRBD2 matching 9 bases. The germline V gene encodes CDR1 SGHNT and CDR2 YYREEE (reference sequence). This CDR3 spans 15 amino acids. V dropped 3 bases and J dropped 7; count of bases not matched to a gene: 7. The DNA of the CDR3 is TGTGCCAGCAGCTCTGCGGGGGGGCATAACGGGGAGCTGTTTTTT. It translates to CASSSAGGHNGELFF.

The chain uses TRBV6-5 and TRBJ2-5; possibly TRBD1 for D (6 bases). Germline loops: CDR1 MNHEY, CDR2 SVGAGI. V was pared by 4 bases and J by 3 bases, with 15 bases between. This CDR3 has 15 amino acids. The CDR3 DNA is TGTGCCAGCAGTTCCCCGTCGACAGGCAAAGAGACCCAGTACTTC. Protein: CASSSPSTGKETQYF.